These T cell receptor beta chains were read from a single sample in a study of response to subunit inactivated influenza vaccine. TCRdb recomputed calls from the RT-PCR reads with MiXCR, one row per CDR3 protein. The table has approximately 730,000 distinct CDR3 sequences, about 15% seen once. The sample in question was PBMCs from blood, obtained 14 to 15 days before vaccination. All receptors come from a man aged 45 to 65 who received an inactivated influenza vaccine. Each CDR3 is given with its conserved first and last residue. D genes are given only for firm matches. Rows may omit the clone size; those that give it use once, few, many or a size class.

CDR3 protein: CSASRPGGRNSPLHF
CDR3 DNA: TGCAGTGCTAGCCGCCCGGGGGGGCGGAATTCACCCCTCCACTTT
clone size: .
D gene: .
J gene: TRBJ1-6
V gene: TRBV20-1

CDR3 protein: CASSYNRAGGLSNEQFF
CDR3 DNA: TGTGCCAGCAGTTACAACAGGGCGGGAGGGCTGTCCAATGAGCAGTTCTTC
clone size: .
D gene: TRBD2
J gene: TRBJ2-1
V gene: TRBV6-2/TRBV6-3

CDR3 protein: CASSWELDRGQSGEQFF
CDR3 DNA: TGTGCCAGCAGCTGGGAACTCGACAGGGGTCAAAGCGGTGAGCAGTTCTTC
clone size: .
D gene: TRBD1
J gene: TRBJ2-1
V gene: TRBV5-6

CDR3 protein: CASRWRNQETQYF
CDR3 DNA: TGTGCCAGCAGGTGGCGGAACCAAGAGACCCAGTACTTC
clone size: few
D gene: .
J gene: TRBJ2-5
V gene: TRBV12-3/TRBV12-4

CDR3 protein: CASSLAGGNTEAFF
CDR3 DNA: TGTGCCAGCAGCTTAGCTGGGGGGAACACTGAAGCTTTCTTT
clone size: many
D gene: .
J gene: TRBJ1-1
V gene: TRBV5-1

CDR3 protein: CSANRGNLAKNIQYF
CDR3 DNA: TGCAGTGCTAACAGGGGCAACCTAGCCAAAAACATTCAGTACTTC
clone size: .
D gene: TRBD1
J gene: TRBJ2-4
V gene: TRBV20-1

CDR3 protein: CSVGGQGQETQYF
CDR3 DNA: TGCAGCGTTGGAGGACAGGGGCAAGAGACCCAGTACTTC
clone size: many
D gene: TRBD1
J gene: TRBJ2-5
V gene: TRBV29-1

CDR3 protein: CASRSPRVQETQYF
CDR3 DNA: TGTGCCAGCAGGTCACCCAGGGTACAAGAGACCCAGTACTTC
clone size: .
D gene: .
J gene: TRBJ2-5
V gene: TRBV28

CDR3 protein: CASSPRGNNEQFF
CDR3 DNA: TGTGCCAGCAGCCCTCGTGGAAACAATGAGCAGTTCTTC
clone size: .
D gene: .
J gene: TRBJ2-1
V gene: TRBV4-2

CDR3 protein: CASSSVGANYGYTF
CDR3 DNA: TGTGCCAGCAGTTCGGTAGGAGCTAACTATGGCTACACCTTC
clone size: few
D gene: .
J gene: TRBJ1-2
V gene: TRBV12-3/TRBV12-4

CDR3 protein: CSARASNTGELFF
CDR3 DNA: TGCAGTGCTAGAGCCTCGAACACCGGGGAGCTGTTTTTT
clone size: .
D gene: .
J gene: TRBJ2-2
V gene: TRBV20-1

CDR3 protein: CASSQVDRLYEQYF
CDR3 DNA: TGCGCCAGCAGCCAAGTCGACAGGTTGTACGAGCAGTACTTC
clone size: few
D gene: .
J gene: TRBJ2-7
V gene: TRBV4-1

CDR3 protein: CASTDLRNEQFF
CDR3 DNA: TGTGCCAGCACCGACCTCAGGAATGAGCAGTTCTTC
clone size: few
D gene: .
J gene: TRBJ2-1
V gene: TRBV6-5

CDR3 protein: CASSQESGRGGEKLFF
CDR3 DNA: TGTGCCAGCAGCCAAGAGAGCGGCAGGGGAGGGGAAAAACTGTTTTTT
clone size: .
D gene: .
J gene: TRBJ1-4
V gene: TRBV4-2

CDR3 protein: CASSPRTSGRGRSGANVLTF
CDR3 DNA: TGCGCCAGCAGCCCCCGGACTAGCGGGAGAGGGCGTTCTGGGGCCAACGTCCTGACTTTC
clone size: .
D gene: TRBD2
J gene: TRBJ2-6
V gene: TRBV5-1

CDR3 protein: CSATPGLAGSGSRQETQYF
CDR3 DNA: TGCAGTGCTACTCCCGGACTAGCGGGATCGGGGTCCCGGCAAGAGACCCAGTACTTC
clone size: few
D gene: TRBD2
J gene: TRBJ2-5
V gene: TRBV20-1

CDR3 protein: CASSPRGGGDTQYF
CDR3 DNA: TGTGCCAGCAGTCCCCGGGGGGGCGGAGATACGCAGTATTTT
clone size: .
D gene: TRBD2
J gene: TRBJ2-3
V gene: TRBV28

CDR3 protein: CASSHPQGQGYNEQFF
CDR3 DNA: TGTGCCAGCAGCCACCCCCAAGGACAGGGGTACAATGAGCAGTTCTTC
clone size: few
D gene: TRBD1
J gene: TRBJ2-1
V gene: TRBV7-9

CDR3 protein: CASSLPGVRGAFF
CDR3 DNA: TGTGCCAGCAGCTTACCGGGGGTCCGCGGAGCTTTCTTT
clone size: few
D gene: .
J gene: TRBJ1-1
V gene: TRBV7-9

CDR3 protein: CASSPSVPPPRNTEAFF
CDR3 DNA: TGTGCCAGCTCACCTTCGGTCCCCCCACCCCGGAACACTGAAGCTTTCTTT
clone size: few
D gene: .
J gene: TRBJ1-1
V gene: TRBV18

CDR3 protein: CASSLSGQGPNEQYF
CDR3 DNA: TGCGCCAGCAGCTTGTCGGGACAGGGCCCGAACGAGCAGTACTTC
clone size: few
D gene: TRBD1
J gene: TRBJ2-7
V gene: TRBV5-1

CDR3 protein: CASSSHDQVLRIF
CDR3 DNA: TGTGCCAGCAGTTCCCACGACCAGGTCCTGCGAATTTTT
clone size: .
D gene: .
J gene: TRBJ1-4
V gene: TRBV28

CDR3 protein: CAWSKSSGGPDTQYF
CDR3 DNA: TGTGCCTGGAGTAAATCTAGCGGGGGGCCAGATACGCAGTATTTT
clone size: once
D gene: TRBD2
J gene: TRBJ2-3
V gene: TRBV30

CDR3 protein: CASSFRGLNGYTF
CDR3 DNA: TGTGCCAGCAGTTTCAGGGGGCTGAATGGCTACACCTTC
clone size: few
D gene: TRBD1
J gene: TRBJ1-2
V gene: TRBV27

CDR3 protein: CASSPYPGEQYF
CDR3 DNA: TGTGCCAGCAGCCCGTACCCCGGCGAGCAGTACTTC
clone size: many
D gene: .
J gene: TRBJ2-7
V gene: TRBV7-2

CDR3 protein: CASSLRALGTGRGGALHF
CDR3 DNA: TGTGCCAGCAGCTTAAGGGCGCTGGGGACAGGCCGCGGAGGGGCCCTCCACTTT
clone size: .
D gene: TRBD1
J gene: TRBJ1-6
V gene: TRBV7-8

CDR3 protein: CASGGAPNQPQHF
CDR3 DNA: TGTGCCAGCGGGGGAGCGCCCAATCAGCCCCAGCATTTT
clone size: few
D gene: .
J gene: TRBJ1-5
V gene: TRBV12-3/TRBV12-4

CDR3 protein: CASSFSGGGKTQYF
CDR3 DNA: TGTGCCAGCAGCTTTAGCGGGGGGGGAAAGACCCAGTACTTC
clone size: .
D gene: TRBD2
J gene: TRBJ2-5
V gene: TRBV7-2

CDR3 protein: CASSSDRGPQETQYF
CDR3 DNA: TGTGCCAGCAGCTCGGACAGGGGGCCTCAAGAGACCCAGTACTTC
clone size: .
D gene: TRBD1
J gene: TRBJ2-5
V gene: TRBV7-2

CDR3 protein: CASSLWEGLLETQYF
CDR3 DNA: TGTGCCAGCAGTTTATGGGAGGGGCTGTTGGAGACCCAGTACTTC
clone size: .
D gene: .
J gene: TRBJ2-5
V gene: TRBV28

CDR3 protein: CATHPGDSYMYSNQPQHF
CDR3 DNA: TGTGCCACCCACCCGGGGGACAGTTATATGTATAGCAATCAGCCCCAGCATTTT
clone size: few
D gene: TRBD1
J gene: TRBJ1-5
V gene: TRBV24-1

CDR3 protein: CASSPGQPRTGANVLTF
CDR3 DNA: TGTGCCAGCAGCCCGGGACAGCCTCGAACTGGGGCCAACGTCCTGACTTTC
clone size: .
D gene: TRBD1
J gene: TRBJ2-6
V gene: TRBV14

CDR3 protein: CASSEIYPYSNQPQHF
CDR3 DNA: TGTGCCAGCAGCGAAATATACCCCTATAGCAATCAGCCCCAGCATTTT
clone size: few
D gene: .
J gene: TRBJ1-5
V gene: TRBV28

CDR3 protein: CASSLAPRTYEQYF
CDR3 DNA: TGTGCCAGCAGCTTAGCCCCTAGGACCTACGAGCAGTACTTC
clone size: few
D gene: .
J gene: TRBJ2-7
V gene: TRBV7-9

CDR3 protein: CASSLGDSLGGYTF
CDR3 DNA: TGCGCCAGCAGCTTGGGTGACAGCCTCGGGGGCTACACCTTC
clone size: few
D gene: .
J gene: TRBJ1-2
V gene: TRBV5-1

CDR3 protein: CSVETGGEEKLFF
CDR3 DNA: TGCAGTGTCGAGACAGGGGGGGAGGAAAAACTGTTTTTT
clone size: .
D gene: TRBD1
J gene: TRBJ1-4
V gene: TRBV20-1

CDR3 protein: CASSLAGTSQPQHF
CDR3 DNA: TGTGCCAGCAGTTTAGCCGGGACTTCTCAGCCCCAGCATTTT
clone size: many
D gene: .
J gene: TRBJ1-5
V gene: TRBV12-3/TRBV12-4

CDR3 protein: CASSPQGAGYNEQFF
CDR3 DNA: TGTGCCAGTAGTCCCCAGGGTGCGGGGTACAATGAGCAGTTCTTC
clone size: many
D gene: .
J gene: TRBJ2-1
V gene: TRBV19

CDR3 protein: CASSPRTSGAMDTQYF
CDR3 DNA: TGCGCCAGCAGCCCCAGGACTAGCGGAGCAATGGATACGCAGTATTTT
clone size: few
D gene: TRBD2
J gene: TRBJ2-3
V gene: TRBV5-1

CDR3 protein: CARQGSHTEAFF
CDR3 DNA: TGTGCCAGGCAGGGGTCCCACACTGAAGCTTTCTTT
clone size: many
D gene: .
J gene: TRBJ1-1
V gene: TRBV2